These 15 T cell receptor beta chains share one sample of origin, sequenced in a study of OX40 agonist ivuxolimab in advanced cancers. Generated by immunoSEQ multiplex PCR, the TCRdb table keeps only in-frame clones and is missing some. The sample gives under 90,000 clones, about 90% of which show up once; 1.5% to 2% is in the top ten. The sequenced sample was CD4+ or CD8+ T cells sorted from blood, obtained in a trial of the OX40 agonist ivuxolimab. The origin of the receptors is an adult with an advanced solid tumor such as melanoma, head and neck, liver or kidney cancer.

V and J are TRBV7-2 and TRBJ2-1; D may be TRBD1 or TRBD2 (5 bases each). The V gene lost 2 bases and the J gene lost 15 bases, with 14 bases spanning the gap. There are 12 residues in the CDR3. Germline-derived CDR1 and CDR2 are SGHTA and FQGNSA. CDR3 residues: CASSLSRGIRFF. CDR3 DNA sequence: TGTGCCAGCAGCTTATCGAGGGGAATCCGGTTCTTC.

The chain couples TRBV2 to TRBJ2-1, with unresolved D. CDR1 SNHLY and CDR2 FYNNEI come from the germline V gene. With 2 bases removed from V and 0 bases from J, the gap between germline ends came to 8 bases. The CDR3 is made up of 15 amino acids. CDR3 sequence reads: CASSERSASYNEQFF. CDR3 DNA sequence: TGTGCCAGCAGTGAAAGGTCCGCCTCCTACAATGAGCAGTTCTTC. The variable domain in full, with the rest retrieved from reference TRBV2 and TRBJ2-1, is EPEVTQTPSHQVTQMGQEVILRCVPISNHLYFYWYRQILGQKVEFLVSFYNNEISEKSEIFDDQFSVERPDGSNFTLKIRSTKLEDSAMYFCASSERSASYNEQFFGPGTRLTVL.

This clone was counted a single time. This chain uses TRBV5-1 with TRBJ2-1; possibly TRBD1 for D (7 bases). Per the germline V gene, CDR1 is SGHRS and CDR2 is YFSETQ. Trimming shortened V by 6 bases and J by 12 bases, and 22 bases separated the two germline ends. This CDR3 has 14 residues. The CDR3 reads CASTAGQLNSRQFF. The CDR3 DNA follows: TGCGCCAGCACTGCGGGACAGCTAAACTCTAGGCAGTTCTTC.

V is TRBV28 and J is TRBJ1-2, with 7 bases that match TRBD1. Germline V lookup: CDR1 MDHEN, CDR2 SYDVKM. V dropped 2 bases and J dropped 2; count of bases not matched to a gene: 2. The CDR3 is 14 amino acids. The CDR3 is CASSLQGGNYGYTF. The CDR3 DNA is TGTGCCAGCAGTTTACAGGGGGGAAACTATGGCTACACCTTC.

The rearrangement links TRBV6-5 to TRBJ1-2, with unresolved D. With 5 bases removed from V and 6 bases from J, the gap between germline ends came to 19 bases. Germline lookup yields CDR1 MNHEY and CDR2 SVGAGI. The CDR3 is 15 residues long. For the CDR3, the DNA is TGTGCCAGCAGTGTCCTACAGTCAGGACTCGATGGCTACACCTTC. This encodes CASSVLQSGLDGYTF.

The rearrangement joins TRBV5-4 to TRBJ2-2; D not resolved. The germline gives CDR1 SGHNT, CDR2 YYREEE (reference sequence). With 1 base removed from V and 3 bases from J, the gap between germline ends came to 10 bases. The CDR3 extends over 15 amino acids. CDR3 sequence (DNA): TGTGCCAGCAGCTTGCGACCAACTGACACCGGGGAGCTGTTTTTT. Residues: CASSLRPTDTGELFF.

The rearrangement joins TRBV7-8 to TRBJ2-7; no firm D call. CDR3 length equals 14 residues. Germline values: CDR1 SGHVS, CDR2 FQNEAQ. The V end was cut by 5 bases, the J end by 4 bases, with 15 bases between. The CDR3 here is CASSHSPLLYEQYF. CDR3 nucleotides: TGTGCCAGCAGCCATAGCCCACTTCTGTACGAGCAGTACTTC.

CDR3 DNA sequence: TGTGCCAGTCACCGGACGTTTAACACTGAAGCTTTCTTT. This codes for CASHRTFNTEAFF. The chain recombines TRBV19 with TRBJ1-1, with D unresolved. This CDR3 region has 13 residues. Trimming shortened V by 8 bases and J by 2 bases, and 12 bases separated the two germline ends. Looked up from germline, CDR1 is LNHDA and CDR2 is SQIVND (reference sequence).

V is TRBV7-9 and J is TRBJ1-1; weak D call: TRBD1 (5 bases). This CDR3 spans 13 amino acids. The germline V and J ends were trimmed by 3 bases and 0 bases, with 5 bases remaining between them. Germline values: CDR1 SEHNR, CDR2 FQNEAQ (reference sequence). The CDR3 DNA follows: TGTGCCAGCAGCTTCAGGGTGAACACTGAAGCTTTCTTT. It specifies CASSFRVNTEAFF.

The chain employs TRBV11-3 and TRBJ2-7; unclear D gene. The germline CDR1 and CDR2 sequences are SGHNT and YENEEA. The CDR3 covers 15 residues. V lost 5 bases and J 4 bases, leaving 18 bases between the germline ends. CDR3 nucleotides: TGTGCCAGCAGCCCTACTGGGTCTAGAGAGTACGAGCAGTACTTC. It specifies CASSPTGSREYEQYF.

The chain combines TRBV6-4 with TRBJ2-2; TRBD2 matches 9 bases. This CDR3 has 16 amino acids. The germline V gene encodes CDR1 MRHNA and CDR2 SNTAGT. V lost 0 bases to trimming and J lost 1 base; unmatched junction nucleotides: 0. The CDR3 DNA sequence: TGTGCCAGCAGTGACTCACTAGCGGGGAACACCGGGGAGCTGTTTTTT. Translating it yields CASSDSLAGNTGELFF.

The J gene is TRBJ2-7, the V gene TRBV18; the D call may be TRBD1 or TRBD2 (5 bases each). The CDR3 is 17 amino acids. Trimming removed 3 bases from V and 0 bases from J, with 18 bases in between. CDR1 and CDR2 from the germline V gene are KGHSH and LQKENI. The CDR3 DNA reads as TGTGCCAGCTCACCCGGCGAGGGGTCCCCTAGCTCCTACGAGCAGTACTTC. Its protein is CASSPGEGSPSSYEQYF. The full variable domain, its missing parts supplied by reference TRBV18 and TRBJ2-7, is NAGVMQNPRHLVRRRGQEARLRCSPMKGHSHVYWYRQLPEEGLKFMVYLQKENIIDESGMPKERFSAEFPKEGPSILRIQQVVRGDSAAYFCASSPGEGSPSSYEQYFGPGTRLTVT.

As regards this clone: The junction departs from the called germline gene at one end, perhaps through a read error. V gene TRBV7-7 combines with J gene TRBJ2-1; D remains ambiguous. CDR3 size: 15 residues. The V gene's germline CDR1 is SSHAT and CDR2 FNYEAQ (reference sequence). The CDR3 sequence is CASSSTGLNDNEQFF. CDR3 DNA sequence: TGTGCTAGCAGCTCTACCGGGCTGAACGACAATGAGCAGTTCTTC.

The chain couples TRBV12-5 to TRBJ2-6; a possible D gene is TRBD2 (6 bases). The V end was cut by 0 bases, the J end by 4 bases, with 10 bases between. The CDR3 covers 16 residues. Germline CDR1 reads LGHNT; CDR2 reads FRNRAP. The CDR3 sequence is CASGLVWGDGANVLTF. The CDR3 DNA follows: TGTGCTAGTGGTTTGGTATGGGGGGACGGGGCCAACGTCCTGACTTTC. The whole variable domain, filled in from reference TRBV12-5 and TRBJ2-6, reads DARVTQTPRHKVTEMGQEVTMRCQPILGHNTVFWYRQTMMQGLELLAYFRNRAPLDDSGMPKDRFSAEMPDATLATLKIQPSEPRDSAVYFCASGLVWGDGANVLTFGAGSRLTVL.

About this clone itself: Other DNA sequences in the same sample also yield this CDR3. This sequence joins TRBV9 and TRBJ2-3; D is ambiguous. The germline CDR1 and CDR2 sequences are SGDLS and YYNGEE. There are 12 residues in the CDR3. V lost 0 bases, J lost 3 bases, and 2 bases lay in between. CDR3 nucleotide sequence: TGTGCCAGCAGCGTAGGTACAGATACGCAGTATTTT. Translated: CASSVGTDTQYF.